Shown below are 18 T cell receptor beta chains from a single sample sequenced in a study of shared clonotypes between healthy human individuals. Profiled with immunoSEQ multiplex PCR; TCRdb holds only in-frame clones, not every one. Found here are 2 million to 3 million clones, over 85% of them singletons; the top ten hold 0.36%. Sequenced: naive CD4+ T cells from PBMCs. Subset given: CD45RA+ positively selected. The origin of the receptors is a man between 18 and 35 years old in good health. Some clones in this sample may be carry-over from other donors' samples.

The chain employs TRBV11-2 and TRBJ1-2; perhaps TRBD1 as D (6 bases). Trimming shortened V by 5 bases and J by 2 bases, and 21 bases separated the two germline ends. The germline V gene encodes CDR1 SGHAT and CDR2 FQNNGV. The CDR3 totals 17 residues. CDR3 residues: CASSLLATTGPNYGYTF. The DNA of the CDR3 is TGTGCCAGCAGCCTTCTTGCCACGACAGGCCCCAACTATGGCTACACCTTC.

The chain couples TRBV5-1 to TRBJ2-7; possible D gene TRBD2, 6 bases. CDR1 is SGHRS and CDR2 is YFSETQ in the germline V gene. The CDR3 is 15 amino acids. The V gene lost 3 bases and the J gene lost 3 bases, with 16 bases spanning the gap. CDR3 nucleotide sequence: TGCGCCAGCAGCTCATTCGCGGCGGAGGGCTACGAGCAGTACTTC. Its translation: CASSSFAAEGYEQYF.

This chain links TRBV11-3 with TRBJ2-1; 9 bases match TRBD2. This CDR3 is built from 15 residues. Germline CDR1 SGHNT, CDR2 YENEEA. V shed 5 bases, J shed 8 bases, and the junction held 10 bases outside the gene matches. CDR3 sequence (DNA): TGTGCCAGCAGCCAAAGGCGGGAGGGCCGAGATGAGCAGTTCTTC. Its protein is CASSQRREGRDEQFF. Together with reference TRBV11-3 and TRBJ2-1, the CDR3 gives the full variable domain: EAGVVQSPRYKIIEKKQPVAFWCNPISGHNTLYWYLQNLGQGPELLIRYENEEAVDDSQLPKDRFSAERLKGVDSTLKIQPAELGDSAVYLCASSQRREGRDEQFFGPGTRLTVL.

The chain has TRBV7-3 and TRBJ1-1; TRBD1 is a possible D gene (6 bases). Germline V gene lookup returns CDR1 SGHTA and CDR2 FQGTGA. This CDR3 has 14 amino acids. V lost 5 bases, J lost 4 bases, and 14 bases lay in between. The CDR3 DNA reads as TGTGCCAGCAGCCCCCGGGGGGGCAGCACTGAAGCTTTCTTT. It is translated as CASSPRGGSTEAFF.

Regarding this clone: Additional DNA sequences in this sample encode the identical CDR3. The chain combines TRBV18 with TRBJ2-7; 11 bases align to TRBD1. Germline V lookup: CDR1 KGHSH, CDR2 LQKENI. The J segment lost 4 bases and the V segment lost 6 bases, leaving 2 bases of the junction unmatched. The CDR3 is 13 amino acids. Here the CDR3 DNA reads TGTGCCAGCTCCGGACAGGGGGCGTACGAGCAGTACTTC. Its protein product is CASSGQGAYEQYF.

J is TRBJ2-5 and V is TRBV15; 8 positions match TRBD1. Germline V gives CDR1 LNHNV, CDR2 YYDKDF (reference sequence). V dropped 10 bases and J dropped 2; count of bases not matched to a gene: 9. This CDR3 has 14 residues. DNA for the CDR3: TGTGCCATAGCTAAAACAGGGGGGCAAGAGACCCAGTACTTC. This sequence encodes CAIAKTGGQETQYF.

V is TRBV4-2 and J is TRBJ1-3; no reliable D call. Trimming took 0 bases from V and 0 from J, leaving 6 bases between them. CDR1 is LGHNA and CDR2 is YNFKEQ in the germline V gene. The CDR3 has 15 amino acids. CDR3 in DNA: TGTGCCAGCAGCCAAGATTTGTACTCTGGAAACACCATATATTTT. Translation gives CASSQDLYSGNTIYF.

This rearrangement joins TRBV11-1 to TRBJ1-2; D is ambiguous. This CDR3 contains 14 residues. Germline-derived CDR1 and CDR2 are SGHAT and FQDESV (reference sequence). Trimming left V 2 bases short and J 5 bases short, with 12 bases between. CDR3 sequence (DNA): TGTGCCAGCAGCTTAAAGGGAGGCCGGTATGGCTACACCTTC. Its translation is CASSLKGGRYGYTF.

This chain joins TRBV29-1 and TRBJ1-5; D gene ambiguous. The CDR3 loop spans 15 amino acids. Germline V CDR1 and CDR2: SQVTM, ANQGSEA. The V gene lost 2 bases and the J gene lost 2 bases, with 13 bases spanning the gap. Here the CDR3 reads CSVEKRPTGNQPQHF. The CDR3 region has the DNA TGCAGCGTTGAAAAGCGGCCCACCGGCAATCAGCCCCAGCATTTT.

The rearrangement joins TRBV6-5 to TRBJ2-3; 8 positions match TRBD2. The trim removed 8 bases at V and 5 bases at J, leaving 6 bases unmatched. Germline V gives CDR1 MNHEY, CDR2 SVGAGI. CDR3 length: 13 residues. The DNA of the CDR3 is TGTGCCAGCGGGCGGGAGGCGGAAGATACGCAGTATTTT. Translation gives CASGREAEDTQYF.

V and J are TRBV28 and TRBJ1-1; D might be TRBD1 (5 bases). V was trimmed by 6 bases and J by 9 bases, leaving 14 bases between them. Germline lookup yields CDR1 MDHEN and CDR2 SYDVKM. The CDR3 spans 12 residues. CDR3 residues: CASSLGQWKAFF. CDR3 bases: TGTGCCAGCAGCCTCGGACAATGGAAAGCTTTCTTT.

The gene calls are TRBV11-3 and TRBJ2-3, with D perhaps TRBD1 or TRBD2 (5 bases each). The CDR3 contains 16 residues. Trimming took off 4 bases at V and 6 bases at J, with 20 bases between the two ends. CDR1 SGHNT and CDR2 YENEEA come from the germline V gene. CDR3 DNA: TGTGCCAGCAGCTCTGGGACCGCCACTCACATTGATACGCAGTATTTT. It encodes CASSSGTATHIDTQYF.

CDR3 sequence: CASGGYEQYF. Here the CDR3 DNA reads TGTGCCAGCGGCGGCTACGAGCAGTACTTC. The V and J genes are TRBV25-1 and TRBJ2-5; no clear D. Near its end, the DNA agrees better with TRBJ2-7, so the J call may be wrong. The germline CDR1 and CDR2 sequences are MGHDK and SYGVNS. The length of the CDR3 is 10 residues.

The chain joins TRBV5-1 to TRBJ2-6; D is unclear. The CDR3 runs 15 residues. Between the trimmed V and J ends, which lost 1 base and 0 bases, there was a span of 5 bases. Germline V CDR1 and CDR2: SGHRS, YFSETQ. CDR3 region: CASSLRASGANVLTF. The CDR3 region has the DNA TGCGCCAGCAGCTTGAGAGCCTCTGGGGCCAACGTCCTGACTTTC.

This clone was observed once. CDR3 residues: CASIRPGQGVYTQYF. CDR3 DNA: TGTGCCAGCATCAGACCGGGACAGGGGGTGTATACGCAGTATTTT. The rearrangement links TRBV2 to TRBJ2-3; 11 bases line up with TRBD1. This CDR3 has 15 residues. V gave up 7 bases and J gave up 7 bases; unmatched junction bases: 10. The V gene's germline CDR1 is SNHLY and CDR2 FYNNEI.

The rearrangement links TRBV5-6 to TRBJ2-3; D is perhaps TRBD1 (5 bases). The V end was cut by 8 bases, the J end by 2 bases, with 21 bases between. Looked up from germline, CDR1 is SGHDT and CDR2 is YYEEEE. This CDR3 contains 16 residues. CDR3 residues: CASLMRVKGNTDTQYF. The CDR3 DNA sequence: TGTGCCAGTCTTATGAGAGTAAAGGGGAACACAGATACGCAGTATTTT. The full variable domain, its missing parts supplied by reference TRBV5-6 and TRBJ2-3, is DAGVTQSPTHLIKTRGQQVTLRCSPKSGHDTVSWYQQALGQGPQFIFQYYEEEERQRGNFPDRFSGHQFPNYSSELNVNALLLGDSALYLCASLMRVKGNTDTQYFGPGTRLTVL.

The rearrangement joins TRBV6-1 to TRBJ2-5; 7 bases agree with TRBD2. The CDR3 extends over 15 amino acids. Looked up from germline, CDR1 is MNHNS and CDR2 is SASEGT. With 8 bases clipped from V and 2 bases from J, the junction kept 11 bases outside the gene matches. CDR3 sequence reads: CASVLGRAQQETQYF. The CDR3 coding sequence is TGTGCCAGCGTGCTGGGGAGGGCGCAACAAGAGACCCAGTACTTC.

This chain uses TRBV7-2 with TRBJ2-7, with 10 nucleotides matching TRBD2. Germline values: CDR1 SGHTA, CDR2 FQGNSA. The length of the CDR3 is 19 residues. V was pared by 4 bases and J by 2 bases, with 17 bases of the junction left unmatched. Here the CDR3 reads CASSYRVILAGGTTYEQYF. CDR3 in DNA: TGTGCCAGCAGCTACCGGGTCATTTTAGCGGGAGGTACCACCTACGAGCAGTACTTC.